This TCR beta chain derives from a study of T cell responses to AZD1222 COVID-19 vaccine. As for this clone: This sample includes further DNA sequences coding for the same CDR3.

Sequenced by immunoSEQ multiplex PCR; TCRdb stores in-frame clones only, minus some. Altogether about 130,000 clones are present, around 93% being singletons, with the ten largest covering 6.5% to 8%. The input for sequencing was peripheral blood, taken 28 days after the second AZD1222 dose. This sequence originates from an adult who received the AZD1222 COVID-19 vaccine.

CDR3 region: CASSLGTDTQYF. DNA of the CDR3: TGTGCCAGCAGCTTAGGCACAGATACGCAGTATTTT. The gene calls are TRBV11-2 and TRBJ2-3; D is undetermined. The CDR3 runs to 12 residues. The germline V and J ends were trimmed by 1 base and 1 base, with 0 bases remaining between them. Germline lookup yields CDR1 SGHAT and CDR2 FQNNGV.